This T cell receptor beta chain was identified during a study of cytomegalovirus exposure and HLA in healthy donors. Study in general: Earlier findings included some 120 million unique TCR beta sequences obtained from approximately 170 million T cells.

Germline CDR1 SNHLY, CDR2 FYNNEI. The CDR3 consists of 14 residues. V lost 6 bases and J 4 bases, leaving 13 bases between the germline ends. Amplification used 60 Vbeta primers and 13 Jbeta primers. Using immunoSEQ multiplex PCR, the repertoire was profiled, and TCRdb retains in-frame clones only, with some absent. Of 130,000 to 150,000 clones in the sample, 80% to 85% were seen once. For this clone: Its target is not known.

Study-level findings and limits: DRB1 showed the most TCR associations and HLA-C the fewest in a later analysis, as rates varied by HLA locus. There were about 160 TCR beta chains listed as cytomegalovirus-associated. A previous analysis found most TCR beta V segments productive roughly 87% or roughly 30% of the time.

This chain links TRBV2 with TRBJ1-3; the D gene is possibly TRBD1 (5 bases). Input material: PBMCs. The source of this sequence is a male donor in good health and CMV-seropositive. In nucleotides, the CDR3 is TGTGCCAGCAGACAGGAGCTGGTCGGAAACACCATATATTTT. Amino acid sequence: CASRQELVGNTIYF.